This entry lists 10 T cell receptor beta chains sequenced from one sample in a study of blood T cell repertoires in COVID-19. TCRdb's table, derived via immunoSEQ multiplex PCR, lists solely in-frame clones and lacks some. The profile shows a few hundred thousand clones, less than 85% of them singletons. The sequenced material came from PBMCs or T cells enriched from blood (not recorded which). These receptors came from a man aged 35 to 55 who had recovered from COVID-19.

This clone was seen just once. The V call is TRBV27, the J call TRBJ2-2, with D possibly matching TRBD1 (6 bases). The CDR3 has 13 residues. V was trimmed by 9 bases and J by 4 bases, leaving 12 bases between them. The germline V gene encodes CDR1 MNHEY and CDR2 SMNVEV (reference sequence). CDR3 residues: CASGTGFTGELFF. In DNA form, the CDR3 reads TGTGCCAGTGGTACAGGGTTCACCGGGGAGCTGTTTTTT.

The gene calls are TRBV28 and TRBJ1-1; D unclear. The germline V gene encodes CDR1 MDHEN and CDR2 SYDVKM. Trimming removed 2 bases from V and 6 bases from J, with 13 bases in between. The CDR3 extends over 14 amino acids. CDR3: CASSLRSGGPEAFF. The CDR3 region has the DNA TGTGCCAGCAGTTTACGTTCCGGTGGGCCTGAAGCTTTCTTT.

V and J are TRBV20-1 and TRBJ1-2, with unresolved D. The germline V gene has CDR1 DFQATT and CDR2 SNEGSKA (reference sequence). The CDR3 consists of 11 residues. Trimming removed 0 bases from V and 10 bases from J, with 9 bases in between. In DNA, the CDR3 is TGCAGTGCTAGAGATCTTTTCTACTACACCTTC. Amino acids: CSARDLFYYTF.

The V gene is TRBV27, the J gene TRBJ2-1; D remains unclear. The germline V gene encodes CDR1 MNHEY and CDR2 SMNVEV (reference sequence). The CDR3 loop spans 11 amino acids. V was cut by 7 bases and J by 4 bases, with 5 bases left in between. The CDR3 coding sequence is TGTGCCAGCACGTCTTACAATGAGCAGTTCTTC. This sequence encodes CASTSYNEQFF.

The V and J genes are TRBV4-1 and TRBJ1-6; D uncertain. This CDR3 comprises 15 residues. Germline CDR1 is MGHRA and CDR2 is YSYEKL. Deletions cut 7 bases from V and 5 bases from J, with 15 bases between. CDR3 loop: CASNPVLQDNSPLHF. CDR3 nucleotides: TGCGCCAGCAACCCGGTCCTGCAGGATAATTCACCCCTCCACTTT.

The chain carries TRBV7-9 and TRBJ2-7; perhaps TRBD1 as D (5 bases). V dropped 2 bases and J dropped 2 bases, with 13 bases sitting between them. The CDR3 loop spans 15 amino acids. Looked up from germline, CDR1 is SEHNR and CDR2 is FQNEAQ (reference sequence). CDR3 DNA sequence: TGTGCCAGCAGCTTATCAGGGTTTGGGCCCTACGAGCAGTACTTC. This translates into CASSLSGFGPYEQYF.

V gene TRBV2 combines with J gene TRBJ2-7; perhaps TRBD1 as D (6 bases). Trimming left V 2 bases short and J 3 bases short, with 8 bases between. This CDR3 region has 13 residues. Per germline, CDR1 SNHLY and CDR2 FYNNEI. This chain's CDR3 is CASSEQQGYEQYF. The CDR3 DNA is TGTGCCAGCAGTGAACAACAGGGCTACGAGCAGTACTTC.

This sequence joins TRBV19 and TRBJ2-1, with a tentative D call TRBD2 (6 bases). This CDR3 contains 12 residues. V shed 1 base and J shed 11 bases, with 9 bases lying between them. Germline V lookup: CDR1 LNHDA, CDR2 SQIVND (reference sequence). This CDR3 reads CASSIGGGKQFF. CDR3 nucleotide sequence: TGTGCCAGTAGTATAGGCGGCGGGAAGCAGTTCTTC.

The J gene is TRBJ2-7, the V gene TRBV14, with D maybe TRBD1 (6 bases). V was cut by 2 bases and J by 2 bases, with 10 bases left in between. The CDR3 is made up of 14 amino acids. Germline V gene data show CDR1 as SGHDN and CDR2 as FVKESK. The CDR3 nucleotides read TGTGCCAGCAGCCAATTCACAGGGACCTACGAGCAGTACTTC. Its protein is CASSQFTGTYEQYF. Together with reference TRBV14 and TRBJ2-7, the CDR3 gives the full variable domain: EAGVTQFPSHSVIEKGQTVTLRCDPISGHDNLYWYRRVMGKEIKFLLHFVKESKQDESGMPNNRFLAERTGGTYSTLKVQPAELEDSGVYFCASSQFTGTYEQYFGPGTRLTVT.

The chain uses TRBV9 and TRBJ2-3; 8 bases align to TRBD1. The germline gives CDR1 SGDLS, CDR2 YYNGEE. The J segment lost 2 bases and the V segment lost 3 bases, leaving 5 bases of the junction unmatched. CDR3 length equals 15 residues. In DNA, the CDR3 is TGTGCCAGCAGCGCCCGGACAGGGTCCACAGATACGCAGTATTTT. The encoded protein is CASSARTGSTDTQYF.